This passage covers 15 T cell receptor beta chains from one sample sequenced in a study of blood T cell repertoires in COVID-19. Produced via immunoSEQ multiplex PCR; TCRdb's table is partial and in-frame only. The sample includes some 160,000 clones, roughly 91% seen only once; the top ten take about 2%. Sequencing used peripheral blood. Source of these receptors: a young man with acute or convalescent COVID-19.

The J gene is TRBJ1-1, the V gene TRBV9, with D possibly being TRBD1 (6 bases). The CDR3 covers 17 residues. With 0 bases removed from V and 8 bases from J, the gap between germline ends came to 23 bases. CDR1 is SGDLS, CDR2 YYNGEE, per germline. The CDR3 spells CASSVGPHHRTEGEAFF. DNA of the CDR3: TGTGCCAGCAGCGTAGGCCCACACCACCGGACAGAAGGGGAAGCTTTCTTT.

The chain carries TRBV2 and TRBJ1-1; 7 bases are shared with TRBD1. V gave up 6 bases and J gave up 4 bases; unmatched junction bases: 8. The germline V gene encodes CDR1 SNHLY and CDR2 FYNNEI. The CDR3 loop spans 14 amino acids. The CDR3 nucleotides read TGTGCCAGCAGACTTCAGGGGGATAGCACTGAAGCTTTCTTT. Translation: CASRLQGDSTEAFF.

The rearrangement uses TRBV6-1 and TRBJ1-1; 8 bases map to TRBD1. The CDR3 is 14 amino acids. Germline CDR1 and CDR2: MNHNS and SASEGT. The V gene end was trimmed by 3 bases and the J gene end by 6 bases; junction bases not matched to a gene: 6. The CDR3 spells CASSEDRAGSEAFF. The CDR3, as DNA: TGTGCCAGCAGTGAGGACAGGGCTGGCTCTGAAGCTTTCTTT.

J is TRBJ1-1 and V is TRBV6-6; maybe TRBD1 (5 bases). The V end was cut by 6 bases, the J end by 2 bases, with 19 bases between. Germline lookup yields CDR1 MNHNY and CDR2 SVGAGI (reference sequence). CDR3 length: 16 residues. The CDR3 sequence: CASRTRPGWGNTEAFF. Written as DNA, the CDR3 is TGTGCCAGCAGAACCCGGCCTGGGTGGGGCAACACTGAAGCTTTCTTT.

V gene TRBV4-1 combines with J gene TRBJ1-1; 8 bases agree with TRBD1. The V segment lost 0 bases and the J segment 4 bases; nucleotides outside the gene matches: 4. CDR1 is MGHRA and CDR2 is YSYEKL in the germline V gene. This CDR3 has 15 amino acids. The CDR3 nucleotides are TGCGCCAGCAGCCAAGATATAACAGGGGGCACTGAAGCTTTCTTT. Protein: CASSQDITGGTEAFF.

V usage is TRBV11-2 and J usage is TRBJ2-1; 8 bases map to TRBD1. The CDR3 covers 17 residues. Trimming removed 1 base from V and 7 bases from J; junction bases left unmatched: 12. Germline lookup yields CDR1 SGHAT and CDR2 FQNNGV. CDR3 DNA: TGTGCCAGCAGCTTAGTCGGTTCCACAGGGGGATTAAATGAGCAGTTCTTC. It yields the protein CASSLVGSTGGLNEQFF.

CDR3 DNA sequence: TGTGCCACAGGGACTCCGAACAATGAGCAGTTCTTC. This encodes CATGTPNNEQFF. This chain uses TRBV6-5 with TRBJ2-1, with TRBD2 as a possible D gene (6 bases). The germline CDR1 and CDR2 sequences are MNHEY and SVGAGI. This CDR3 comprises 12 residues. Trimming shortened V by 10 bases and J by 5 bases, and 12 bases separated the two germline ends.

The chain joins TRBV10-2 to TRBJ1-1; D is uncertain. CDR1 is WSHSY, CDR2 SAAADI, per germline. This CDR3 is 13 amino acids long. The ends were cut back, 3 bases at V and 0 bases at J, with 5 bases in the middle. The CDR3 DNA sequence: TGCGCCAGCAGTGAAACAGTGAACACTGAAGCTTTCTTT. Its protein product is CASSETVNTEAFF.

The chain is built from TRBV2 and TRBJ2-4; tentatively, D is TRBD1 (7 bases). V lost 8 bases and J lost 16, with 24 bases in between. The germline gives CDR1 SNHLY, CDR2 FYNNEI. The CDR3 loop spans 13 amino acids. The CDR3 sequence is CASGLIQGRDPYF. CDR3 sequence (DNA): TGTGCCAGCGGACTCATACAGGGGCGGGATCCCTACTTC.

V usage is TRBV7-9 and J usage is TRBJ1-4, with 7 bases lining up with TRBD1. V lost 3 bases, J lost 7 bases, and 11 bases stayed unmatched. Germline V gene lookup returns CDR1 SEHNR and CDR2 FQNEAQ (reference sequence). This CDR3 has 16 amino acids. The CDR3 nucleotides read TGTGCCAGCAGCTTGGGGAGACAGGGAAGGAGTGAAAAACTGTTTTTT. Its translation is CASSLGRQGRSEKLFF. The entire variable domain, with the rest obtained from reference TRBV7-9 and TRBJ1-4, is as follows: DTGVSQNPRHKITKRGQNVTFRCDPISEHNRLYWYRQTLGQGPEFLTYFQNEAQLEKSRLLSDRFSAERPKGSFSTLEIQRTEQGDSAMYLCASSLGRQGRSEKLFFGSGTQLSVL.

This clone has a single count. The chain recombines TRBV27 with TRBJ2-7, with 7 bases matching TRBD2. The ends lost 3 bases at V and 3 bases at J; junction bases unmatched: 2. Per the germline V gene, CDR1 is MNHEY and CDR2 is SMNVEV (reference sequence). This CDR3 has 13 residues. The CDR3 DNA follows: TGTGCCAGCAGTTTCAGGACTAGCTACGAGCAGTACTTC. Its protein is CASSFRTSYEQYF.

The chain employs TRBV13 and TRBJ1-2; possibly TRBD1 for D (5 bases). V was pared by 5 bases and J by 0 bases, with 16 bases between. The CDR3 contains 16 residues. Germline assignment: CDR1 PRHDT and CDR2 FYEKMQ (reference sequence). The CDR3 loop is CASSLRVFDSNYGYTF. CDR3 nucleotides: TGTGCCAGCAGCCTCAGGGTTTTCGACTCTAACTATGGCTACACCTTC.

The V call is TRBV2, the J call TRBJ1-2; 7 positions agree with TRBD1. This CDR3 has 17 amino acids. The junction had 19 bases not matched to a gene; V was cut back by 6 bases and J by 6 bases. Looked up from germline, CDR1 is SNHLY and CDR2 is FYNNEI. As DNA, the CDR3 is TGTGCCAGCAGCCGTACAGGGGACCCATCTCAATTAGATGGCTACACCTTC. This codes for CASSRTGDPSQLDGYTF.

The genes are TRBV12-5 and TRBJ1-5, with 7 bases lining up with TRBD1. CDR1 is LGHNT and CDR2 is FRNRAP in the germline V gene. The trim removed 8 bases at V and 3 bases at J, leaving 7 bases unmatched. There are 14 residues in the CDR3. The chain's CDR3 is CASPKGQVNQPQHF. The CDR3 nucleotides are TGTGCTAGTCCCAAAGGACAGGTCAATCAGCCCCAGCATTTT.

V and J are TRBV19 and TRBJ1-6; D is unclear. CDR1 and CDR2 from the germline V gene are LNHDA and SQIVND (reference sequence). The CDR3 loop spans 13 amino acids. Between the trimmed V and J ends, which lost 8 bases and 9 bases, there was a span of 14 bases. This CDR3 is CASHGDRSSPLHF. Written as DNA, the CDR3 is TGTGCCAGTCACGGCGACCGGAGTTCACCCCTCCACTTT.